One TCR beta chain is described in this entry. Its antigen is currently not known. No much larger clonotype is one base removed from it; base qualities were not supplied. Genomic DNA was extracted from sorted cells for sequencing of the TCRbeta CDR3 region. The immunoSEQ Assay was used for sequencing of TCRbeta CDR3 regions. TCRdb stores this immuneACCESS table with in-frame sequences only. Part of the clones is absent; in the studies checked, under half of the shortfall reflects unresolved V genes, and no reason is known for the rest. For this sample there are 99,000 or so clones; around nine tenths appear just once. The ten largest clones add up to around 0.3% of the sample. This record belongs to a study of OX40 agonist ivuxolimab in advanced cancers. Broadly, across the study: The costimulatory receptor OX40 (CD134) was targeted by ivuxolimab, a fully human IgG2 agonistic monoclonal antibody. Intravenous ivuxolimab was administered to patients every 2 weeks at six dose levels: 0.01, 0.1, 0.3, 1.5, 3 and 10 mg/kg. Of the approximately 50 dose-escalation patients, hepatocellular carcinoma was present in around 19, melanoma in around 15, renal cell carcinoma in 9 and head and neck cancer in 9. A male proportion of around 83% and a mean age of 60 years, ranging from 23 to 79, were recorded for the dose-escalation cohort. Prior anti-PD-1, anti-PD-L1 or anti-CTLA-4 therapy was permitted, and checkpoint inhibitors had been received by about two fifths of dose-escalation patients. Partial responses occurred in three dose-escalation patients: two with cutaneous melanoma and one with hepatocellular carcinoma. The point of sequencing TCRbeta in the periphery was to test whether ivuxolimab changed TCR sequence diversity and drove clonal T-cell expansion. The paper reports the monotherapy dose-escalation portion (N of about 50 patients) of the phase I ivuxolimab trial. The investigation overall reported the following: On average, CD8+ T cells showed more expanded clones than CD4+ T cells after ivuxolimab. In the 0.1-3.0 mg/kg groups, partial responders had among the lowest normalized peripheral clonal expansion, particularly in CD8+ T cells. The antigen specificity of the peripheral T cells that underwent clonal expansion was not determined. Low levels of normalized T-cell clonal expansion were also shown by some nonresponding patients. At doses of 0.1 to 3.0 mg/kg, clonal expansion of both CD4+ and CD8+ T cells in blood was seen between baseline and week 6.

From a lookup of the germline V gene, CDR1 and CDR2 are LGHNA and YNFKEQ. The CDR3 spans 19 residues, from the cysteine through the phenylalanine. Just CDR3 DNA is preserved here, 57 bases in frame from base 1. Trimming removed 0 bases from V and 3 bases from J; the gene matches leave 12 bases unexplained. Patients with autoimmune disease history or receiving systemic immunosuppression were excluded from the trial. Peripheral blood for TCR sequencing was collected from all dose cohorts at baseline, on cycle 4 day 1, and on cycle 7 day 1. The samples were drawn from a first-in-human, open-label, multicenter phase I dose-escalation trial of ivuxolimab. Adults with locally advanced or metastatic melanoma, renal cell, hepatocellular, or head and neck squamous cell carcinoma were enrolled in the trial. Before TCR sequencing, CD4+ T cells and CD8+ T cells were sorted from peripheral blood as separate populations.

The rearrangement joined TRBV4-2 to TRBJ2-3; 10 bases in the junction line up with TRBD1. The clonotype comes from an adult with an advanced solid tumor such as melanoma, head and neck, liver or kidney cancer. The sample in question was CD4+ or CD8+ T cells sorted from blood, obtained in a trial of the OX40 agonist ivuxolimab. The DNA is TGTGCCAGCAGCCAAGAGGTCCCGACAGGGGGCGTCGAAACAGATACGCAGTATTTT. This gives the protein CASSQEVPTGGVETDTQYF.